The T cell receptor beta chain under discussion was sequenced for a study of blood T cell repertoires in COVID-19. The wider study: The United States, Italy and Spain were the sources of the acute and convalescent COVID-19 samples.

Profiled with immunoSEQ multiplex PCR; TCRdb holds only in-frame clones, not every one. The sample lists 200,000 to 300,000 clones, 65% to 90% occurring once. This sequence was found in a man between 35 and 55 years old who had recovered from COVID-19. Sequencing input: PBMCs or T cells enriched from blood (not recorded which).

As DNA, the CDR3 is TGTGCCAGCAGCCTCCGGACAGGGACCTCCTATGGCTACACCTTC. As protein: CASSLRTGTSYGYTF. The chain recombines TRBV4-2 with TRBJ1-2, with 8 bases that match TRBD1. The V and J ends lost 4 bases and 4 bases, in that order; junction bases with no gene match: 8. CDR1 is LGHNA and CDR2 is YNFKEQ in the germline V gene. The CDR3 has 15 amino acids.